Listed below are T cell receptor beta chains from one sample, sequenced in a study of blood T cell repertoires in COVID-19. Clones were read by immunoSEQ multiplex PCR, and TCRdb kept only the in-frame ones, dropping some. The sample holds a few hundred thousand clones, more than 75% seen once. The sequenced sample consisted of PBMCs or T cells enriched from blood (not recorded which). The source is a woman aged 45-59 years who had recovered from COVID-19. Both conserved end residues are part of each CDR3. The D gene is left open where the match is weak. Size is omitted from some rows. Given values are once, few, many or a class for expanded clones.

clone size	V gene	J gene	D gene	CDR3 protein	CDR3 DNA
NA	TRBV27	TRBJ1-4	NA	CASRKGVTNEKLFF	TGTGCCAGCAGGAAGGGGGTAACTAATGAAAAACTGTTTTTT
once	TRBV28	TRBJ2-7	NA	CASSTHRISYEQYF	TGTGCCAGCAGTACTCACAGGATTTCCTACGAGCAGTACTTC
NA	TRBV27	TRBJ2-7	NA	CASRVGGIQDEQYF	TGTGCCAGCAGAGTAGGTGGGATACAGGACGAGCAGTACTTC
few	TRBV7-9	TRBJ1-1	NA	CASSLEGLNTEAFF	TGTGCCAGCAGCTTAGAGGGGTTGAACACTGAAGCTTTCTTT
NA	TRBV6-5	TRBJ1-4	NA	CASSYGQGRKKLFF	TGTGCCAGCAGTTACGGGCAGGGTAGGAAAAAACTGTTTTTT
NA	TRBV16	TRBJ1-1	NA	CASSVLQGNTEAFF	TGTGCCAGCAGCGTCCTTCAGGGGAACACTGAAGCTTTCTTT
NA	TRBV23-1	TRBJ2-1	TRBD2	CASSQSGASGGSYNEQFF	TGCGCCAGCAGTCAATCTGGAGCTAGCGGGGGCTCCTACAATGAGCAGTTCTTC
few	TRBV5-1	TRBJ2-7	NA	CASSLGGQGPYEQYF	TGCGCCAGCAGCTTGGGAGGTCAGGGGCCGTACGAGCAGTACTTC
NA	TRBV7-8	TRBJ2-1	TRBD2	CASRQVGLAGGLDNEQFF	TGTGCCAGCAGACAGGTCGGGCTAGCGGGGGGGCTTGACAATGAGCAGTTCTTC
NA	TRBV27	TRBJ1-2	TRBD1	CASSIIGGSYGYTF	TGTGCCAGCAGCATTATAGGGGGCAGCTATGGCTACACCTTC
once	TRBV2	TRBJ1-2	NA	CASSESRRLGYTF	TGTGCCAGCAGTGAAAGTCGCAGACTAGGCTACACCTTC
NA	TRBV9	TRBJ1-5	NA	CASSAHQGTGQPQHF	TGTGCCAGCAGCGCCCACCAGGGTACGGGTCAGCCCCAGCATTTT
NA	TRBV25-1	TRBJ1-2	TRBD1	CASSDPGQGAYGYTF	TGTGCCAGCAGTGATCCGGGACAGGGGGCCTATGGCTACACCTTC
NA	TRBV3-1/TRBV3-2	TRBJ1-3	NA	CASSQGPPSGNTIYF	TGTGCCAGCAGCCAAGGGCCTCCTTCGGGAAACACCATATATTTT
NA	TRBV30	TRBJ1-1	NA	CAWNLQGSSEAFF	TGTGCCTGGAATTTACAGGGATCGTCTGAAGCTTTCTTT
NA	TRBV5-6	TRBJ1-1	TRBD1	CASSNRGANTEAFF	TGTGCCAGCAGCAACAGGGGGGCGAACACTGAAGCTTTCTTT
NA	TRBV5-6	TRBJ1-2	NA	CASSEDNYGYTF	TGTGCCAGCAGCGAGGACAATTATGGCTACACCTTC
NA	TRBV19	TRBJ1-6	NA	CASRSLNENFNSPLHF	TGTGCCAGTAGATCATTAAATGAGAACTTTAATTCACCCCTCCACTTT
NA	TRBV6-2/TRBV6-3	TRBJ1-2	NA	CASSYPGANGYTF	TGTGCCAGCAGTTACCCAGGGGCGAATGGCTACACCTTC
NA	TRBV24-1	TRBJ2-1	TRBD1	CATGQGANEQFF	TGTGCCACCGGACAGGGGGCTAATGAGCAGTTCTTC
NA	TRBV7-2	TRBJ1-3	NA	CASSVNGAGSGNTIYF	TGTGCCAGCAGCGTCAATGGGGCAGGGTCTGGAAACACCATATATTTT
NA	TRBV25-1	TRBJ1-1	TRBD1	CASSELTGGKNTEAFF	TGTGCCAGCAGTGAGCTGACAGGGGGGAAGAACACTGAAGCTTTCTTT
NA	TRBV11-3	TRBJ2-1	TRBD2	CASSPTGGGGSLGEQFF	TGTGCCAGCAGCCCTACGGGGGGCGGGGGGAGCCTAGGGGAGCAGTTCTTC
once	TRBV15	TRBJ1-1	NA	CATSGRRGITEAFF	TGTGCCACCAGTGGCCGGCGGGGTATTACTGAAGCTTTCTTT
NA	TRBV7-9	TRBJ2-5	TRBD1	CASSLVGDRSVETQYF	TGTGCCAGCAGCTTAGTAGGGGACAGGAGTGTAGAGACCCAGTACTTC